This T cell receptor (beta chain) was identified during a study of T cells in tuberculosis (dated by TCRdb to the late 2010s). Study-level background: The study combined CD1B tetramers and high-throughput TCR immunosequencing to characterize T cells specific for the mycobacterial lipid antigen glucose monomycolate (GMM). A South African clinical cohort compared IGRA-negative adolescents, IGRA-positive adolescents with latent tuberculosis and adults with active tuberculosis, ten per group.

Details on this clone: Its antigen specificity is not known. No clone much larger than this one lies a single base away; base qualities are absent.

At study entry, a tuberculin skin test and the QuantiFERON-TB GOLD In-Tube IGRA were used to screen adolescents for latent tuberculosis infection. Immunosequencing was performed on unsorted cryopreserved PBMC and covered 110,000 or so T cells per clinical donor on average. Eleven high schools in the Worcester region of the Western Cape, South Africa, served as enrollment sites for adolescents aged 12 to 18 years. Ten or so adolescents infected with M. tuberculosis and about ten uninfected adolescents were chosen and matched for age and sex. PBMC from adolescents were isolated by density centrifugation from freshly drawn heparinized blood and then cryopreserved. What the research found in general, with its limitations: Compared with IGRA-negative controls, TCR-alpha repertoires from active tuberculosis had smaller mean NN-distances to GMM-specific TCRs, which suggests that these TCRs underwent clonal expansion. An accuracy of around 88% (AUROC 0.90) was reached by a classifier using the diverse GMM-specific repertoire, compared with under 75% accuracy when GEM motif frequencies were used. Which clinical samples got chosen depended on the availability of cryopreserved specimens, and the active tuberculosis cases were adults, whereas the controls were adolescents. The smaller NN-distances were partly driven by shorter CDR3-alpha lengths in active tuberculosis patients, and the difference for TCR-beta did not reach statistical significance.

TCR libraries were generated with the immunoSEQ multiplex PCR assay, using TCR-beta and/or TCR-alpha/delta assays for each sample. Amplified TCR libraries were sequenced on the Illumina high-throughput platform. On the study's bioinformatics: Clustering and dimensionality reduction relied on pairwise TCRdist distances among GMM-specific receptors from T cells that were either sorted ex vivo or expanded in vitro. Each clinical repertoire was scored by mean NN-distance, the average TCRdist to the nearest 10% of tetramer-positive reference sequences. GEM TCR motif frequency was calculated as the fraction of unique TCRs that matched known GEM sequences by V/J usage and CDR3 length. Active tuberculosis was classified by linear discriminant analysis with leave-one-out cross-validation, implemented in scikit-learn. Held by TCRdb, this immuneACCESS table contains in-frame sequences only and omits some clones. Under half of the omission traces to an unresolved V gene where checked; the cause of the rest is unknown. V and J calls and clone size are given by that table; D and trimming were obtained from the DNA. Here the sample has roughly 35,000 clones; about 94% occur a single time. Around 10% of the sample belongs to the ten largest clones.

This receptor was identified in a donor aged 10-29 years with latent tuberculosis or without tuberculosis infection. Some clones in this sample may be carry-over from other donors' samples. The material sequenced was PBMCs.

CDR3 reads: CASSILAGARGDTQYF. Read as DNA, the sequence is TGTGCCAGCAGCATATTAGCGGGGGCCCGGGGAGATACGCAGTATTTT. The chain is made from TRBV5-6 and TRBJ2-3, with 9 bases matching TRBD2. Here V drops 4 bases and J drops 5 bases, and the junction holds 11 bases not matched to any gene. Taken from cysteine to phenylalanine, the CDR3 has 16 residues. Solely the CDR3 DNA is kept, with 48 bases framed from the first base. Reading the germline V gene gives CDR1 SGHDT and CDR2 YYEEEE.